This T cell receptor beta chain appears in the sequencing data of a study of T cell changes during pregnancy in multiple sclerosis. The protocol was immunoSEQ multiplex PCR, while the TCRdb copy is restricted to in-frame clones and leaves out a portion. The data hold about 44,000 clones, with roughly 96% observed a single time. CDR3 size: 18 residues. After removal of 0 bases from V and 6 bases from J, the junction contained 10 bases not matched to a gene. Germline V CDR1 and CDR2: SGHTA, FQGTGA. This specimen consisted of peripheral blood, obtained in the second trimester of pregnancy. This clonotype was obtained from a female donor with multiple sclerosis, enrolled in a pregnancy study. The V gene is TRBV7-3, the J gene TRBJ2-3, with TRBD2 matching over 12 bases. The chain's CDR3 is CASSLTLLAGGSGDTQYF. CDR3 bases: TGTGCCAGCAGCTTAACACTACTAGCGGGGGGCTCCGGGGATACGCAGTATTTT.